Below are 20 T cell receptor beta chains sequenced from a single sample in a study of Ad26.COV2.S vaccination and SARS-CoV-2 variants. Method: immunoSEQ multiplex PCR; TCRdb's copy keeps in-frame clones and lacks some. The sample consists of about 350,000 clones, 92% of them appearing once. The sequenced sample was peripheral blood, obtained after recovery from COVID-19. All receptors derive from a human donor who had recovered from COVID-19.

The chain recombines TRBV15 with TRBJ2-6; 7 bases line up with TRBD1. Losses at the gene ends were 0 bases for V and 2 bases for J; bases not matched to a gene: 7. The CDR3 runs 18 residues. Germline CDR1 and CDR2: LNHNV and YYDKDF (reference sequence). For the CDR3, the DNA is TGTGCCACCAGCAGAGAGCTACAGGGGTATACTGGGGCCAACGTCCTGACTTTC. Its protein is CATSRELQGYTGANVLTF.

The CDR3 protein is CASSVGLGSGSPLHF. As DNA, the CDR3 is TGTGCCAGCAGCGTAGGGCTAGGGTCGGGGTCACCCCTCCACTTT. This sequence joins TRBV9 and TRBJ1-6; no reliable D call. There are 15 residues in the CDR3. CDR1 and CDR2 from the germline V gene are SGDLS and YYNGEE. V was trimmed by 0 bases and J by 10 bases, leaving 14 bases between them.

With respect to this clone: A junction end diverges from the germline sequence, so it may reflect a read error. The chain is built from TRBV7-9 and TRBJ1-1; D remains unclear. The CDR3 totals 12 residues. Germline CDR1 reads SEHNR; CDR2 reads FQNEAQ (reference sequence). The CDR3 sequence: CASSLGLGVENF. The CDR3 DNA is TGTGCCAGCAGCTTGGGTCTCGGGGTAGAGAACTTT.

This clone appeared a single time. This sequence joins TRBV5-6 and TRBJ2-1, with D possibly matching TRBD2 (6 bases). The CDR3 is 13 amino acids. V lost 2 bases to trimming and J lost 9 bases, with 12 bases between them. Looked up from germline, CDR1 is SGHDT and CDR2 is YYEEEE. CDR3 amino acids: CASSLSSGLEQFF. Written as DNA, the CDR3 is TGTGCCAGCAGCTTAAGTTCGGGACTTGAGCAGTTCTTC.

The gene calls are TRBV5-5 and TRBJ1-6; a possible D gene is TRBD1 (6 bases). With 0 bases removed from V and 3 bases from J, the gap between germline ends came to 13 bases. Germline CDR1 is SGHKS and CDR2 is YYEKEE (reference sequence). CDR3 length: 17 residues. The CDR3 loop reads CASSLGRDTSYNSPLHF. Here the CDR3 DNA reads TGTGCCAGCAGCTTGGGGAGGGACACCAGCTATAATTCACCCCTCCACTTT.

V usage is TRBV27 and J usage is TRBJ2-3; D might be TRBD1 or TRBD2, each matching 5 bases. The CDR3 is 13 amino acids. Deletions cut 4 bases from V and 3 bases from J, with 8 bases between. The germline V gene has CDR1 MNHEY and CDR2 SMNVEV (reference sequence). The CDR3 is CASSSWGTDTQYF. As DNA, the CDR3 is TGTGCCAGCAGTTCGTGGGGGACAGATACGCAGTATTTT.

This clone was counted only a few times. The chain combines TRBV7-2 with TRBJ1-6; no clear D. The CDR3 is 15 amino acids. The V gene's germline CDR1 is SGHTA and CDR2 FQGNSA. Trimming cost V 5 bases and J 2 bases, with 10 bases left between them. CDR3: CASSPTGTYNSPLHF. The CDR3 region has the DNA TGTGCCAGCAGCCCCACCGGGACCTATAATTCACCCCTCCACTTT.

The V and J genes are TRBV13 and TRBJ1-6, with TRBD1 matching 7 bases. The CDR3 consists of 15 residues. The ends lost 5 bases at V and 7 bases at J; junction bases unmatched: 8. The germline CDR1 and CDR2 sequences are PRHDT and FYEKMQ (reference sequence). The CDR3 nucleotides read TGTGCCAGCAGCACCGCCGGGACAGAGAATTCACCCCTCCACTTT. This encodes CASSTAGTENSPLHF. The variable domain in full, with the rest retrieved from reference TRBV13 and TRBJ1-6, is AAGVIQSPRHLIKEKRETATLKCYPIPRHDTVYWYQQGPGQDPQFLISFYEKMQSDKGSIPDRFSAQQFSDYHSELNMSSLELGDSALYFCASSTAGTENSPLHFGNGTRLTVT.

The rearrangement joins TRBV18 to TRBJ1-5; D is uncertain. Trimming shortened V by 1 base and J by 3 bases, and 7 bases separated the two germline ends. Germline CDR1 KGHSH, CDR2 LQKENI. This CDR3 is 14 amino acids long. CDR3 sequence: CASSPLRDNQPQHF. Here the CDR3 DNA reads TGTGCCAGCTCACCACTTAGGGACAATCAGCCCCAGCATTTT. Looking up the rest from reference TRBV18 and TRBJ1-5 gives the full variable domain: NAGVMQNPRHLVRRRGQEARLRCSPMKGHSHVYWYRQLPEEGLKFMVYLQKENIIDESGMPKERFSAEFPKEGPSILRIQQVVRGDSAAYFCASSPLRDNQPQHFGDGTRLSIL.

The chain couples TRBV6-4 to TRBJ2-7; D is possibly TRBD2 (6 bases). V lost 6 bases and J 2 bases, leaving 11 bases between the germline ends. Looked up from germline, CDR1 is MRHNA and CDR2 is SNTAGT. The CDR3 is 13 residues long. The CDR3 sequence is CASSGRLAYEQYF. The CDR3 bases are TGTGCCAGCAGCGGAAGACTAGCCTACGAGCAGTACTTC.

This CDR3 reads CASSLGTNEKLFF. The CDR3 bases are TGTGCCAGCAGTTTAGGGACTAATGAAAAACTGTTTTTT. The V call is TRBV12-3 or TRBV12-4, the J call TRBJ1-4; D remains ambiguous. This CDR3 has 13 amino acids. V lost 1 base, J lost 2 bases, and 2 bases lay in between.

The chain employs TRBV6-2 or TRBV6-3 and TRBJ1-5; D uncertain. V shed 5 bases and J shed 0 bases, with 20 bases lying between them. This CDR3 has 18 residues. CDR1 and CDR2 from the germline V gene are MNHEY and SVGEGT. In DNA form, the CDR3 reads TGTGCCAGCAGTCAAGGTCTAGGAGGAAAATATAGCAATCAGCCCCAGCATTTT. Its translation is CASSQGLGGKYSNQPQHF.

The genes are TRBV15 and TRBJ2-4; no clear D. V was pared by 0 bases and J by 0 bases, with 15 bases between. Germline values: CDR1 LNHNV, CDR2 YYDKDF (reference sequence). This CDR3 region has 18 residues. Here the CDR3 reads CATSRDRSSWLAKNIQYF. CDR3 coding DNA: TGTGCCACCAGCAGAGATCGGAGCAGTTGGCTAGCCAAAAACATTCAGTACTTC.

The rearrangement uses TRBV2 and TRBJ1-3; TRBD1 is a possible D gene (5 bases). CDR1 is SNHLY, CDR2 FYNNEI, per germline. The germline V and J ends were trimmed by 6 bases and 0 bases, with 15 bases remaining between them. CDR3 length: 16 amino acids. CDR3 nucleotides: TGTGCCAGCAGCCTGACCCCAGGGAGCTCTGGAAACACCATATATTTT. It is translated as CASSLTPGSSGNTIYF.

The chain combines TRBV7-5 with TRBJ1-2; TRBD1 was called by the table and not checked on the DNA. TRBV7-5 is a pseudogene. The CDR3 is made up of 16 amino acids. The CDR3 bases are TGTGCCAGAAGCTTTGGTCCATACAGGGCCCTTGATGGCTACACCTTC. Protein: CARSFGPYRALDGYTF.

This chain uses TRBV3-1 (or the pseudogene TRBV3-2) with TRBJ1-2; 7 bases are shared with TRBD1. The CDR3 consists of 15 residues. After removal of 0 bases from V and 7 bases from J, the junction contained 8 bases not matched to a gene. Germline lookup yields CDR1 LGHDT and CDR2 YNNKEL (reference sequence). The CDR3 coding sequence is TGTGCCAGCAGCCAAGATGCCAGGGGGTCTGGTGGCTACACCTTC. Protein: CASSQDARGSGGYTF.

The chain combines TRBV5-1 with TRBJ2-3; 9 bases align to TRBD1. The CDR3 has 15 amino acids. V was clipped by 4 bases and J by 2 bases; unmatched bases: 5. Germline loops: CDR1 SGHRS, CDR2 YFSETQ. CDR3 sequence: CASSPRTGATDTQYF. In nucleotides, the CDR3 is TGCGCCAGCAGCCCCCGGACAGGGGCCACAGATACGCAGTATTTT.

The V call is TRBV5-1, the J call TRBJ2-3; TRBD1 agrees at 9 bases. V lost 1 base, J lost 3 bases, and 3 bases stayed unmatched. Germline assignment: CDR1 SGHRS and CDR2 YFSETQ. This CDR3 is 15 amino acids long. CDR3 residues: CASSLWDRDTDTQYF. In nucleotides, the CDR3 is TGCGCCAGCAGCTTGTGGGACAGGGATACAGATACGCAGTATTTT.

The rearrangement links TRBV19 to TRBJ1-2, with a tentative D call TRBD1 (5 bases). Per the germline V gene, CDR1 is LNHDA and CDR2 is SQIVND (reference sequence). The ends were cut back, 8 bases at V and 4 bases at J, with 11 bases in the middle. The CDR3 is 12 residues long. DNA for the CDR3: TGTGCCAGTTGTCCAGGGAGCTATGGCTACACCTTC. It specifies CASCPGSYGYTF.

V is TRBV20-1 and J is TRBJ1-2; D uncertain. Germline CDR1 DFQATT, CDR2 SNEGSKA (reference sequence). This CDR3 has 10 amino acids. V shed 3 bases and J shed 8 bases, with 7 bases lying between them. The CDR3 sequence is CSASQAGYTF. The CDR3 nucleotides read TGCAGTGCTAGCCAGGCGGGCTACACCTTC.